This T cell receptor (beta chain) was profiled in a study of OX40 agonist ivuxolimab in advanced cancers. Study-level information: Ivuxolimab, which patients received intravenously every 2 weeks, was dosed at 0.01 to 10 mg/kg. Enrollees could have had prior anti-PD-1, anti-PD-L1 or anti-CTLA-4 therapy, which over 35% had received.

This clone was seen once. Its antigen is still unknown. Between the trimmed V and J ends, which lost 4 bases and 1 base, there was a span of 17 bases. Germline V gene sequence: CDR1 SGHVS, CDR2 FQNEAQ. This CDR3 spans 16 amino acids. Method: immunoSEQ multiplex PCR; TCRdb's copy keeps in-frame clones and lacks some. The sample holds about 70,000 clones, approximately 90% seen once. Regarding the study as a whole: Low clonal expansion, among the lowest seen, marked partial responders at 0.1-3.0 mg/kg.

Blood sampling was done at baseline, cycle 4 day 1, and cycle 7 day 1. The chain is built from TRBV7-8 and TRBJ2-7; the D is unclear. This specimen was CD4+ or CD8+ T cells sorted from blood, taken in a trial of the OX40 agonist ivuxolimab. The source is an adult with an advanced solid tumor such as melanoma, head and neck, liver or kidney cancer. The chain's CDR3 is CASSSTKTTASYEQYF. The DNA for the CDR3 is TGTGCCAGCAGCTCCACCAAGACGACGGCGTCCTACGAGCAGTACTTC.